This T cell receptor (beta chain) was profiled in a study of T cell responses to AZD1222 COVID-19 vaccine. General study findings and limits: Reports say nearly half of spike-specific TCRs go after unmutated variant regions. Baseline antibody screening turned up just a handful of seropositive AZD1222 recipients.

Comments on this clone: Its antigen is not known.

Profiling relied on immunoSEQ multiplex PCR, and the TCRdb table lists in-frame clones only, not all of them. The data contain approximately 120,000 clones, over 75% of them singletons. There are 13 residues in the CDR3. The ends lost 3 bases at V and 7 bases at J; junction bases unmatched: 8. Germline V lookup: CDR1 GTSNPN, CDR2 SVGIG (reference sequence). Here the sequenced sample was peripheral blood, taken 28 days after the second AZD1222 dose. V and J are TRBV30 and TRBJ1-1, with TRBD1 matching over 7 bases. The source of this sequence is an adult who received the AZD1222 COVID-19 vaccine. The CDR3 nucleotides read TGTGCCTGGAGGGTCACAGGGGCTATTGAAGCTTTCTTT. It yields the protein CAWRVTGAIEAFF.